A selection of T cell receptor beta chains follows, all from one sample in a study of graft-versus-host responses after intestinal transplantation. Data came from immunoSEQ multiplex PCR; TCRdb stores just in-frame clones and leaves some out. The sample contains approximately 20,000 clones, approximately 89% of which appear only once. The input for sequencing was PBMCs, taken just over 64 days after intestinal transplantation. The receptors shown here come from a human patient who received an intestinal transplant, so some T cells may come from the graft donor. The CDR3 runs from the conserved cysteine through the conserved F or W. D genes are given only for firm matches. Clone size is given for some rows only: seen once, a few or many times, or a class if the clone is expanded.

d_call	v_call	clone_size	j_call	cdr3_length	cdr3_nt	cdr3_aa
NA	TRBV5-1	NA	TRBJ1-1	20	TGCGCCAGCAGCTTGGAGACCGGAGGGCCCGGGACAATCATGAACACTGAAGCTTTCTTT	CASSLETGGPGTIMNTEAFF
TRBD1	TRBV6-4	few	TRBJ1-1	14	TGTGCCAGCAGTGAACAGGGGGAGAACACTGAAGCTTTCTTT	CASSEQGENTEAFF
NA	TRBV5-4	NA	TRBJ2-5	13	TGTGCCAGCAGCTTGGCTAGTCCGGAGACCCAGTACTTC	CASSLASPETQYF
NA	TRBV7-2	NA	TRBJ1-2	14	TGTGCCAGCAGCTCCCCACCCCTGGCAGATGGCTACACCTTC	CASSSPPLADGYTF
NA	TRBV6-5	NA	TRBJ2-7	14	TGTGCCAGCAGTTCTCGCATCACAACCTACGAGCAGTACTTC	CASSSRITTYEQYF
NA	TRBV19	NA	TRBJ1-2	11	TGTGCCAGTAGTACAGGGCGAAGGGACACCTTC	CASSTGRRDTF
NA	TRBV14	NA	TRBJ2-7	12	TGTGCCAGCAGCCACCGTCCCTACGAGCAGTACTTC	CASSHRPYEQYF
NA	TRBV4-3	NA	TRBJ2-3	16	TGCGCCAGCAGCCAAGATCCTAGGAGCAGGAGGAATACGCAGTATTTT	CASSQDPRSRRNTQYF
TRBD1	TRBV27	NA	TRBJ1-1	15	TGTGCCAGCAGGGGTATTGGACAGGGGACGTATAGAGCTTTCTTT	CASRGIGQGTYRAFF
NA	TRBV10-3	few	TRBJ1-4	14	TGTGCCATCAGTGACGTAGGGCCGGGTGAAAAACTGTTTTTT	CAISDVGPGEKLFF
NA	TRBV5-6	NA	TRBJ1-1	14	TGTGCCAGCAGCTCCCCGGGATTCAACACTGAAGCTTTCTTT	CASSSPGFNTEAFF
NA	TRBV6-5	NA	TRBJ1-1	13	TGTGCCAGCAGTTACGATGGGAGCACTGAAGCTTTCTTT	CASSYDGSTEAFF
TRBD1	TRBV6-5	NA	TRBJ1-1	14	TGTGCCAGCAGTGAAGGACAGGTAAACACTGAAGCTTTCTTT	CASSEGQVNTEAFF
TRBD1	TRBV19	NA	TRBJ2-3	15	TGTGCCAGTAGGAACAGGGGACAGGGGACAGATACGCAGTATTTT	CASRNRGQGTDTQYF
NA	TRBV30	NA	TRBJ1-2	11	TGTGCCTGGAGTGTACTAGAAGGCTACACCTTC	CAWSVLEGYTF
NA	TRBV10-3	NA	TRBJ1-1	10	TGTGCCAGCCAGTGGGAGGAAGCTTTCTTT	CASQWEEAFF
TRBD1	TRBV7-9	NA	TRBJ1-5	15	TGTGCCAGCAGCTTAGGAGGGACAGTTAATCAGCCCCAGCATTTT	CASSLGGTVNQPQHF
TRBD2	TRBV5-1	NA	TRBJ2-7	13	TGCGCCAGCAGCGTAGGGACTACCTACGAGCAGTACTTC	CASSVGTTYEQYF
NA	TRBV27	NA	TRBJ1-5	13	TGTGCCAGCAGTTTAGCGGGCAATCAGCCCCAGCATTTT	CASSLAGNQPQHF
NA	TRBV27	NA	TRBJ1-1	14	TGTGCCAGCAGTTCCCCGACAGGGAACACTGAAGCTTTCTTT	CASSSPTGNTEAFF
TRBD2	TRBV7-6	few	TRBJ2-1	16	TGTGCCAGCAGCCCACCGGCGGGGGGGGGCCTAAATGAGCAGTTCTTC	CASSPPAGGGLNEQFF
NA	TRBV4-3	NA	TRBJ1-2	15	TGCGCCAGCAGCCAAGATCCCAGGGACCCCTATGGCTACACCTTC	CASSQDPRDPYGYTF
NA	TRBV19	NA	TRBJ1-2	12	TGTGCCAGTAGTACGAATAACTATGGCTACACCTTC	CASSTNNYGYTF
NA	TRBV7-9	NA	TRBJ2-7	12	TGTGCCAGCAGCCTTCCTCATTACGAGCAGTACTTC	CASSLPHYEQYF
TRBD1	TRBV4-1	NA	TRBJ2-7	15	TGCGCCAGCAGCCGAGGGACAGGGGATTACTACGAGCAGTACTTC	CASSRGTGDYYEQYF
TRBD2	TRBV7-9	NA	TRBJ2-1	15	TGTGCCAGCAGCTTCCCCAGCGGGGGACCTAATGAGCAGTTCTTC	CASSFPSGGPNEQFF
NA	TRBV7-9	NA	TRBJ2-7	16	TGTGCCAGCAGCTTAGTTCGCGGGGAAGACTCCTACGAGCAGTACTTC	CASSLVRGEDSYEQYF
TRBD1	TRBV11-3	NA	TRBJ2-7	14	TGTGCCAGCAGCGTAGGGACAGGGCCCTACGAGCAGTACTTC	CASSVGTGPYEQYF
TRBD2	TRBV19	once	TRBJ2-1	14	TGTGCCAGTAAGGGGCCGACTAGCGACAATGAGCAGTTCTTC	CASKGPTSDNEQFF
TRBD1	TRBV11-2	NA	TRBJ1-6	15	TGTGCCAGCAGCCCCCGACAGGGGCGGAATTCACCCCTCCACTTT	CASSPRQGRNSPLHF
TRBD1	TRBV27	NA	TRBJ2-7	15	TGTGCCAGCAGTTTACTAGGGACAGGGTTCGACGAGCAGTACTTC	CASSLLGTGFDEQYF
NA	TRBV11-2	NA	TRBJ1-2	14	TGTGCCAGCGTTAAAGGGGTAGGAAACTATGGCTACACCTTC	CASVKGVGNYGYTF
TRBD2	TRBV18	once	TRBJ2-4	16	TGTGCCAGCTCACCACCGTTAGGACTAGCGGCAAACATTCAGTACTTC	CASSPPLGLAANIQYF
NA	TRBV29-1	NA	TRBJ2-7	14	TGCAGCGTTGTTCTTTCGGGCGTCTCCTACGAGCAGTACTTC	CSVVLSGVSYEQYF